This record concerns one TCR beta chain sequence. Antigen unknown. Germline-derived CDR1 and CDR2 are SGHAT and FQNNGV. V shed 5 bases and J 3 bases; nucleotides not matched to a gene: 13. CDR3 length: 17 residues. PCR primers comprised 60 Vbeta and 13 Jbeta primers. Measured with immunoSEQ multiplex PCR; TCRdb has only the in-frame clones, and not every one. The table includes fewer than 200,000 clones, roughly 87% detected once. The source of the sample is a study of cytomegalovirus exposure and HLA in healthy donors. Looking at the study overall: Among the 300 to 450 genotyped donors, approximately 82% were placed in the Caucasian-associated ancestry cluster.

Notes on the study in general: It was shown in a later analysis that HLA-associated TCR beta chains were more clonally expanded than other, equally common chains. The study recorded 150 to 200 TCR beta chains that were cytomegalovirus-associated. The study found most TCR sequences rare, yet found some public TCRs in many donors.

The clonotype comes from a girl under three years old in good health and CMV-seronegative. Sequenced material: PBMCs. V gene TRBV11-2 combines with J gene TRBJ2-7; 10 bases map to TRBD2. Written as DNA, the CDR3 is TGTGCCAGCAGCGCACAACGAGCGGGAGGGTTCCACTACGAGCAGTACTTC. Amino acid sequence: CASSAQRAGGFHYEQYF.